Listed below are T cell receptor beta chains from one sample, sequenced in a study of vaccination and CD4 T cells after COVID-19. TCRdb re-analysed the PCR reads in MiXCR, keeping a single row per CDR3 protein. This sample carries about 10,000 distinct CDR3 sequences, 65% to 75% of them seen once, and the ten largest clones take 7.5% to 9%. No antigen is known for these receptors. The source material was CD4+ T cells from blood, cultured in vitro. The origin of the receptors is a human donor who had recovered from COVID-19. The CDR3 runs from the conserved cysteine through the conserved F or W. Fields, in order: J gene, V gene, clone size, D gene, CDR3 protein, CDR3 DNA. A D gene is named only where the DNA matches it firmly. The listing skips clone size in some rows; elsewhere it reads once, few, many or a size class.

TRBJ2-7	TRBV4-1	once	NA	CASSQAGAFSYEQYF	TGCGCCAGCAGCCAGGCAGGGGCCTTTTCCTACGAGCAGTACTTC
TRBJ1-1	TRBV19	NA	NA	CASTPQGRVAFF	TGTGCCAGTACTCCCCAGGGGCGAGTAGCTTTCTTT
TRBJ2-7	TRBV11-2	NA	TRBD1	CASSSGTGLAEQYF	TGTGCCAGCAGCTCCGGGACAGGGTTAGCCGAGCAGTACTTC
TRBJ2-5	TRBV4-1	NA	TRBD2	CASTGTSGSRLRETQYF	TGCGCCAGCACCGGGACTAGCGGGAGTCGGTTGAGAGAGACCCAGTACTTC
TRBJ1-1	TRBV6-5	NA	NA	CASSSQNTEAFF	TGTGCCAGCAGTTCCCAGAACACTGAAGCTTTCTTT
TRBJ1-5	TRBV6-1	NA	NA	CASSPAPLSNQPQHF	TGTGCCAGCAGTCCCGCCCCACTGAGCAATCAGCCCCAGCATTTT
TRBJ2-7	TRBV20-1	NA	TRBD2	CSARDRRAGGREQYF	TGCAGTGCTAGAGATCGGCGAGCGGGAGGTCGCGAGCAGTACTTC
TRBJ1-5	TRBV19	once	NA	CASSPRALREYESNQPQHF	TGTGCCAGTAGTCCCCGGGCCCTAAGGGAATATGAAAGCAATCAGCCCCAGCATTTT
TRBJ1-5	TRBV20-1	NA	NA	CSPDRQPQHF	TGCAGTCCCGACCGGCAGCCCCAGCATTTT
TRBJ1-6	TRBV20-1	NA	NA	CSASPNSPLHF	TGCAGTGCTAGTCCCAATTCACCCCTCCACTTT
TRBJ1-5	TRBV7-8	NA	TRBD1	CASSFGDSRDQPQHF	TGTGCCAGCAGCTTTGGGGACAGTCGGGATCAGCCCCAGCATTTT
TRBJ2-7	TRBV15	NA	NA	CATLDPASSYEQYF	TGTGCCACCCTGGATCCAGCATCCTCCTACGAGCAGTACTTC
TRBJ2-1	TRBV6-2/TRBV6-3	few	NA	CASRDPLAASYNEQFF	TGTGCCAGCAGGGACCCCTTAGCGGCCTCCTACAATGAGCAGTTCTTC
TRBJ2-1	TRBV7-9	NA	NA	CASSLTPVEAEQFF	TGTGCCAGCAGCTTGACGCCGGTAGAGGCTGAGCAGTTCTTC
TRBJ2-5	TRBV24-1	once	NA	CATSDPGTGEETQYF	TGTGCCACCAGTGACCCCGGGACTGGGGAAGAGACCCAGTACTTC
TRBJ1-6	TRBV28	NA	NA	CASSSTTGTQSSYNSPLHF	TGTGCCAGCAGTTCCACCACCGGGACGCAGAGCTCCTATAATTCACCCCTCCACTTT
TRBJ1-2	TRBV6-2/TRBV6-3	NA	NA	CASSYGPYGYTF	TGTGCCAGCAGTTACGGGCCGTATGGCTACACCTTC
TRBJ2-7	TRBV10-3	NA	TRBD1	CAIRGTGGPAYEQYF	TGTGCCATCAGGGGGACAGGGGGCCCAGCTTACGAGCAGTACTTC
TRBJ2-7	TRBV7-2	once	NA	CASSKTGLLYEQYF	TGTGCCAGCAGCAAAACGGGACTGCTCTACGAGCAGTACTTC
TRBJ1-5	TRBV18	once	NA	CASSPDLGKPQHF	TGTGCCAGCTCTCCTGACCTGGGGAAGCCCCAGCATTTT
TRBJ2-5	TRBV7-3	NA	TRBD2	CASSLLAGGGETQYF	TGTGCCAGCAGCTTGCTAGCGGGAGGAGGGGAGACCCAGTACTTC
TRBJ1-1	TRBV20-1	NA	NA	CSARSGLAEAFF	TGCAGTGCTAGGTCAGGGCTGGCTGAAGCTTTCTTT
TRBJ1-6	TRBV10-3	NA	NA	CAIRGRDNSPLHF	TGTGCCATCAGGGGACGGGATAATTCACCCCTCCACTTT
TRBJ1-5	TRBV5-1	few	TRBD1	CASRMTGERYQPQHF	TGCGCCAGTCGAATGACAGGGGAACGGTATCAGCCCCAGCATTTT
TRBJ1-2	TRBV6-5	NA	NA	CASSYSRQGLSGNGYTF	TGTGCCAGCAGTTACTCGAGGCAGGGGCTCTCGGGGAACGGCTACACCTTC
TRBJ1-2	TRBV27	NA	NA	CASSLLPSPNYGYTF	TGTGCCAGCAGTTTACTTCCCAGTCCTAACTATGGCTACACCTTC
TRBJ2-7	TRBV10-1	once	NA	CASSDGHPLYEQYF	TGCGCCAGCAGTGATGGACATCCCCTCTACGAGCAGTACTTC
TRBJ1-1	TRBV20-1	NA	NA	CSATDPGRMNTEAFF	TGCAGTGCCACCGACCCGGGACGGATGAACACTGAAGCTTTCTTT
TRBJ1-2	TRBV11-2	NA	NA	CASSLVLSGGGSGYTF	TGTGCCAGCAGCTTAGTTCTGTCGGGGGGGGGCAGTGGCTACACCTTC
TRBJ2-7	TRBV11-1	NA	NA	CASSHTGGEQYF	TGTGCCAGCAGCCATACAGGAGGGGAGCAGTACTTC
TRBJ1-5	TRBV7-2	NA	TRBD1	CASSGNRGRQPQHF	TGTGCCAGCAGCGGAAACAGGGGACGGCAGCCCCAGCATTTT
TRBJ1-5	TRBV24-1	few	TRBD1	CATSDPKQGASNQPQHF	TGTGCCACCAGTGATCCAAAACAGGGGGCGAGCAATCAGCCCCAGCATTTT